The rows below give T cell receptor beta chains drawn from one sample of a study of T cells after yellow fever vaccination. TCRdb passed the 5' RACE reads through MiXCR, listing each CDR3 protein once. The sample carries approximately 120,000 distinct CDR3 sequences, nearly 15% recorded once. The sequencing here drew on CD8+ T cells sorted from PBMCs, taken 5 days after the yellow fever booster vaccination. Every receptor here comes from a man aged 18 to 29 who received the YFV17D yellow fever vaccine. Both conserved end residues are part of each CDR3. A D gene is named only where the DNA matches it firmly. Clone size is not always given. Where it is, it says once, few, many or a class for expanded clones.

TRBD2 | TRBJ2-2 | NA | TRBV5-6 | TGTGCCAGCAGCGGGAGACTAGCGGGGGGCCCGAACACCGGGGAGCTGTTTTTT | CASSGRLAGGPNTGELFF
TRBD2 | TRBJ2-3 | NA | TRBV7-9 | TGTGCCAGCCTCCAAAAGCGGGGCCCGGAGGGGACAGATACGCAGTATTTT | CASLQKRGPEGTDTQYF
TRBD1 | TRBJ1-1 | NA | TRBV4-3 | TGCGCCAGCAGCCAACAACAGGGGGTGAGGACTGAAGCTTTCTTT | CASSQQQGVRTEAFF
TRBD1 | TRBJ2-5 | few | TRBV29-1 | TGCAGCGGGACAGGGTTTGAGGAAGAGACCCAGTACTTC | CSGTGFEEETQYF
NA | TRBJ2-2 | once | TRBV27 | TGTGCCAGCAGTTTAAAGGACGCTAGCGGGGAGCTGTTTTTT | CASSLKDASGELFF
NA | TRBJ1-2 | NA | TRBV4-1 | TGCGCCAGCAGCCAAGAACTCCTCTATGGCTACACCTTC | CASSQELLYGYTF
NA | TRBJ2-7 | NA | TRBV5-4 | TGTGCCAGCAGCTTGGCCGGGCAGGCCTACGAGCAGTACTTC | CASSLAGQAYEQYF
NA | TRBJ2-1 | few | TRBV4-3 | TGCGCCAGCAGCCAAGATGGGGGGGGCTGGTACAATGAGCAGTTCTTC | CASSQDGGGWYNEQFF
TRBD1 | TRBJ2-7 | NA | TRBV7-9 | TGTGCCAGCAGGTTGGCTCCGGGACAGGTGGACGAGCAGTACTTC | CASRLAPGQVDEQYF
NA | TRBJ2-5 | NA | TRBV7-9 | TGTGCCAGCAGCTTATCGGGTAGTTTGGAGACCCAGTACTTC | CASSLSGSLETQYF
TRBD2 | TRBJ2-3 | few | TRBV9 | TGTGCCAGCAGCGTAGTGACTAGCGAGAGCACAGATACGCAGTATTTT | CASSVVTSESTDTQYF
NA | TRBJ2-1 | few | TRBV14 | TGTGCCAGCAGCCAAGGCAGGGGTTTGGTCGAGCAGTTCTTC | CASSQGRGLVEQFF
NA | TRBJ1-1 | NA | TRBV20-1 | TGCAGTGCTACCCGGGACCCCATGAACACTGAAGCTTTCTTT | CSATRDPMNTEAFF
TRBD2 | TRBJ2-5 | few | TRBV11-2 | TGTGCCAGCAGCCGCCGTGCGGGGGGCCACCAAGAGACCCAGTACTTC | CASSRRAGGHQETQYF
TRBD2 | TRBJ2-1 | few | TRBV6-2/TRBV6-3 | TGTGCCAGCAGTTCCCCGCCCGGGACTAGCTCCTACAATGAGCAGTTCTTC | CASSSPPGTSSYNEQFF
NA | TRBJ2-7 | NA | TRBV30 | TGTGCCTGGGACAGGGCCGGGGGCGAGCAGTACTTC | CAWDRAGGEQYF
TRBD2 | TRBJ2-3 | many | TRBV28 | TGTGCCAGCAGTTTCCGCCTAGCGGCGGCCTTAGATACGCAGTATTTT | CASSFRLAAALDTQYF
TRBD1 | TRBJ2-2 | few | TRBV7-2 | TGTGCCAGCAACAGGGGGCGCCGGAACACCGGGGAGCTGTTTTTT | CASNRGRRNTGELFF
NA | TRBJ2-1 | many | TRBV7-6 | TGTGCCAGCAGCTTAGGATCGGGGAGCTCCTACAATGAGCAGTTCTTC | CASSLGSGSSYNEQFF
NA | TRBJ2-7 | few | TRBV11-2 | TGTGCCAGCAGCTCCCCGTCCGGCTACGAGCAGTACTTC | CASSSPSGYEQYF
NA | TRBJ1-3 | NA | TRBV7-6 | TGTGCCAGCAGCTTGGGCGACCTGGACACCATATATTTT | CASSLGDLDTIYF
NA | TRBJ1-1 | NA | TRBV6-5 | TGTGCCAGCAGTTCTACAGGGAACGTGAACACTGAAGCTTTCTTT | CASSSTGNVNTEAFF
NA | TRBJ2-7 | NA | TRBV19 | TGTGCCAGGGGGAGACCAGGTGTACGCTCCGAGCAGTACTTC | CARGRPGVRSEQYF
NA | TRBJ2-6 | NA | TRBV7-8 | TGTGCCAGCAGCTTAGGACGAAGGGCCAACGTCCTGACTTTC | CASSLGRRANVLTF
TRBD2 | TRBJ2-3 | NA | TRBV11-2 | TGTGCCAGCAGCTACGGACTAGCGGGGGTCATTAAAGATACGCAGTATTTT | CASSYGLAGVIKDTQYF
TRBD1 | TRBJ2-3 | many | TRBV10-3 | TGTGCCATCAGTGCGGACAGGGGGCCCACAGATACGCAGTATTTT | CAISADRGPTDTQYF
TRBD2 | TRBJ2-2 | NA | TRBV11-2 | TGTGCCAGCAGCTCGACTAGCGGGGTAGAAACCGGGGAGCTGTTTTTT | CASSSTSGVETGELFF
NA | TRBJ2-4 | NA | TRBV7-8 | TGTGCCAGCAGCTTAGATACAGGGTTAGCAGCCAAAAACATTCAGTACTTC | CASSLDTGLAAKNIQYF
NA | TRBJ2-3 | many | TRBV7-6 | TGTGCCAGCAGCTCGGGAGAGCCAGATACGCAGTATTTT | CASSSGEPDTQYF
NA | TRBJ1-1 | NA | TRBV12-2 | TGTGCAAGTCGCTCGGGGGACACTGAAGCTTTCTTT | CASRSGDTEAFF
NA | TRBJ2-7 | many | TRBV2 | TGTGCCAGCAGTCCACTGCCGGGGGATGAGCAGTACTTC | CASSPLPGDEQYF
NA | TRBJ2-7 | few | TRBV20-1 | TGCAGTGCTAGTTTATCCAGGGCCAACGAGCAGTACTTC | CSASLSRANEQYF
NA | TRBJ2-4 | few | TRBV20-1 | TGCAGTGCTAGTTCGAGTGGGGCGCGGTACATTCAGTACTTC | CSASSSGARYIQYF
NA | TRBJ1-2 | NA | TRBV29-1 | TGCAGCGTTGGAGGTCTTCGTGGCTACACCTTC | CSVGGLRGYTF
TRBD2 | TRBJ2-1 | NA | TRBV12-3/TRBV12-4 | TGTGCCAGCAGTCCCGGGTACATAGCGGGTGAGCAGTTCTTC | CASSPGYIAGEQFF
TRBD2 | TRBJ2-1 | few | TRBV20-1 | TGCAGTGCTAGAGATAGGAGACTAGCGGGGGATTTCAATGAGCGTTTCTTC | CSARDRRLAGDFNERFF
NA | TRBJ1-3 | NA | TRBV20-1 | TGCAGTGCTAGAGATTCCGCGGCGGGTCTCGGAAACACCATATATTTT | CSARDSAAGLGNTIYF
TRBD2 | TRBJ2-5 | few | TRBV6-1 | TGTGCCAGCAGTGAAACGGCGGGGGGGCCTGAGACCCAGTACTTC | CASSETAGGPETQYF
TRBD1 | TRBJ1-2 | few | TRBV7-9 | TGTGCCACGGAACTCCTCCCCGGGACAGGCGGGTATGGCTACACCTTC | CATELLPGTGGYGYTF
NA | TRBJ2-3 | few | TRBV5-1 | TGCGCCAGCAGCTTGCTAGGTAGTCGAGATACGCAGTATTTT | CASSLLGSRDTQYF
TRBD1 | TRBJ1-2 | few | TRBV9 | TGTGCCAGCAGCGCCGGGGGGACAGGCTATGGCTACACCTTC | CASSAGGTGYGYTF
NA | TRBJ2-2 | NA | TRBV2 | TGTGCCAGCAGTTACGGTGGATCCGGGGAGCTGTTTTTT | CASSYGGSGELFF
TRBD2 | TRBJ2-1 | NA | TRBV5-1 | TGCGCCAGCAGCACCGGACTAGCGGGGGGCTTCAGCTCCTACAATGAGCAGTTCTTC | CASSTGLAGGFSSYNEQFF
TRBD2 | TRBJ2-3 | NA | TRBV7-9 | TGTGCCAGCAGCCCCCTTTTCGAGCGGGGGGTAGATACGCAGTATTTT | CASSPLFERGVDTQYF
TRBD2 | TRBJ2-1 | NA | TRBV18 | TGTGCCAGCTCACTTACGACTAGCGGGGCCCGGGATGAGCAGTTCTTC | CASSLTTSGARDEQFF
NA | TRBJ1-1 | NA | TRBV7-8 | TGTGCCAGCAGCTTGCGGGGAGGGCCCCGTGAAGCTTTCTTT | CASSLRGGPREAFF
NA | TRBJ2-4 | few | TRBV4-2 | TGTGCCAGCAGCCACCCCAGGGCGGACTCCAAAAACATTCAGTACTTC | CASSHPRADSKNIQYF
NA | TRBJ2-5 | many | TRBV7-9 | TGTGCCAGCAGCCCGGAGTGGATTTCAGTCGGTCGAGGAGAAGAGACCCAGTACTTC | CASSPEWISVGRGEETQYF